This paragraph covers one TCR beta chain sequence. This record comes from a study of CD8 T cells in Susac syndrome. With random hexamers, reverse transcription was performed on about 0.5 to 1 ug of RNA. TCRdb re-called the immunoSEQ multiplex PCR reads with MiXCR, one entry per CDR3 protein. Here the sample spans tens of thousands of distinct CDR3 sequences, about 95% being singletons. CDR1 and CDR2 from the germline V gene are ENHRY and SYGVKD. This CDR3 region has 16 residues. J was trimmed by 0 bases and V by 6 bases; bases with no gene match: 4. TCR beta sequencing was performed on blood CD8+ and CD4+ T cells.

This clonotype originated in a human donor with Susac syndrome. Sample: CD4+ T cells from PBMCs. The V and J genes are TRBV10-3 and TRBJ2-2; 10 nucleotides align to TRBD1. CDR3 sequence reads: CAIRTGGSANTGELFF. For the CDR3, the DNA is TGTGCCATCAGGACAGGGGGCTCGGCGAACACCGGGGAGCTGTTTTTT.